Each of the 10 T cell receptor beta chains below was sequenced from the same sample in a study of glioma-infiltrating T cells after dendritic cell vaccination. Only in-frame clones appear in the TCRdb table, and some are missing; sequencing was by immunoSEQ multiplex PCR. The table records roughly 100,000 clones, about 84% of them present only once. Sequenced material: blood, taken before dendritic cell vaccination. The receptors come from a human donor with glioblastoma.

The chain links TRBV19 to TRBJ1-3; TRBD1 matches at 7 bases. The CDR3 spans 17 residues. The germline CDR1 and CDR2 sequences are LNHDA and SQIVND (reference sequence). The V gene end was trimmed by 7 bases and the J gene end by 0 bases; junction bases not matched to a gene: 12. CDR3 sequence: CASIRDSNGGSGNTIYF. CDR3 bases: TGTGCCAGTATTAGGGACAGCAACGGAGGCTCTGGAAACACCATATATTTT.

This clone was seen just once. This rearrangement joins TRBV6-1 to TRBJ1-6; possible D gene TRBD1, 6 bases. V was pared by 3 bases and J by 10 bases, with 13 bases between. The CDR3 is 14 residues long. Germline V gives CDR1 MNHNS, CDR2 SASEGT. The CDR3 bases are TGTGCCAGCAGTGAGGGGACACCGGGGTCACCCCTCCACTTT. This gives the protein CASSEGTPGSPLHF.

As DNA, the CDR3 is TGTGCCAGCTCACCAATACCAGGGGCGAAGGACGAGCAGTACTTC. As protein: CASSPIPGAKDEQYF. V usage is TRBV18 and J usage is TRBJ2-7; tentative D call: TRBD1 (6 bases). This CDR3 has 15 residues. Trimming cost V 2 bases and J 5 bases, with 16 bases left between them. CDR1 KGHSH and CDR2 LQKENI come from the germline V gene.

This clone is categorized as medium-sized (0.01 to 0.1%). This chain connects TRBV2 to TRBJ2-7; 7 positions match TRBD2. Losses at the gene ends were 6 bases for V and 5 bases for J; bases not matched to a gene: 7. Germline values: CDR1 SNHLY, CDR2 FYNNEI. The CDR3 loop spans 13 amino acids. CDR3 DNA: TGTGCCAGCAGAATTGGGGGAGGGAACGAGCAGTACTTC. Its protein is CASRIGGGNEQYF.

V gene TRBV10-1 combines with J gene TRBJ2-1; 12 bases line up with TRBD2. CDR1 and CDR2 (germline): WNHNN, SYGVQD (reference sequence). This CDR3 is 14 amino acids long. V gave up 6 bases and J gave up 9 bases; unmatched junction bases: 6. In DNA, the CDR3 is TGCGCCAGCAGCCGACTAGCGGGAGTACCTGAGCAGTTCTTC. Translated: CASSRLAGVPEQFF.

The rearrangement joins TRBV4-3 to TRBJ2-7; TRBD2 is a possible D gene (6 bases). The CDR3 totals 20 residues. The V end lost 1 base, the J end lost 2 bases, and 27 bases lay between the germline ends. The V gene's germline CDR1 is LGHNA and CDR2 YSLEER. Here the CDR3 reads CASSQALTPGLPEGPYEQYF. The CDR3 bases are TGCGCCAGCAGCCAAGCCCTAACGCCGGGTCTGCCGGAGGGCCCCTACGAGCAGTACTTC.

The chain uses TRBV6-6 and TRBJ2-2; the match to TRBD1 covers 8 bases. Per the germline V gene, CDR1 is MNHNY and CDR2 is SVGAGI (reference sequence). The trim removed 4 bases at V and 6 bases at J, leaving 7 bases unmatched. The CDR3 is 15 residues long. In DNA, the CDR3 is TGTGCCAGCAGTTCGTTTGGACAGGGTGCCGGGGAGCTGTTTTTT. It is translated as CASSSFGQGAGELFF.

This clone was counted once. The CDR3, as DNA: TGTGCCAGCAGCTTAGTCCGGGGAACCTATCAGCCCCAGCATTTT. The encoded protein is CASSLVRGTYQPQHF. V is TRBV7-2 and J is TRBJ1-5; no firm D call. In germline, CDR1 is SGHTA, CDR2 FQGNSA. The CDR3 consists of 15 residues. The V end was cut by 1 base, the J end by 5 bases, with 12 bases between. Supplemented by reference TRBV7-2 and TRBJ1-5, the full variable domain reads GAGVSQSPSNKVTEKGKDVELRCDPISGHTALYWYRQSLGQGLEFLIYFQGNSAPDKSGLPSDRFSAERTGGSVSTLTIQRTQQEDSAVYLCASSLVRGTYQPQHFGDGTRLSIL.

The chain links TRBV2 to TRBJ2-5, with D possibly TRBD2 on 6 matching bases. Germline V lookup: CDR1 SNHLY, CDR2 FYNNEI. Trimming removed 5 bases from V and 5 bases from J, with 15 bases in between. The CDR3 has 14 residues. CDR3 residues: CASSSWGVMETQYF. The DNA for the CDR3 is TGTGCCAGCAGTTCCTGGGGGGTTATGGAGACCCAGTACTTC.

CDR3 region: CASSTGLYEQYF. The CDR3 DNA is TGTGCCAGCAGCACAGGTCTCTACGAGCAGTACTTC. The genes are TRBV6-1 and TRBJ2-7; a possible D gene is TRBD1 (5 bases). Between the trimmed V and J ends, which lost 6 bases and 3 bases, there was a span of 9 bases. The CDR3 sequence is 12 residues long. Germline V gene sequence: CDR1 MNHNS, CDR2 SASEGT.